This entry features one T cell receptor (beta chain) sequence. Its antigen is undetermined. These data come from a study of cytomegalovirus exposure and HLA in healthy donors. About the study: From HLA-typed donors, an early data release held tens of millions of unique TCRs. Study outcomes and limitations: There were reportedly fewer N-insertions in an Asian-associated ancestry cluster than the roughly 700-donor mean, in a later analysis. TCR beta V- and J-gene trimming was later associated with a missense DCLRE1C variant. It is likely that the observed cluster of highly shared sequence variants was a sequencing artifact.

CDR3 length equals 17 residues. Germline V gene data show CDR1 as SGHTA and CDR2 as FQGNSA. V was pared by 6 bases and J by 0 bases, with 18 bases between. Amplification used 60 Vbeta primers and 13 Jbeta primers. Profiled with immunoSEQ multiplex PCR; TCRdb holds only in-frame clones, not every one. The sample lists over 80,000 clones; 73% were seen once. Sequencing was done on a sample of PBMCs. The receptor was derived from a man in his forties in good health and CMV-seronegative. The chain links TRBV7-2 to TRBJ2-4, with D possibly being TRBD2 (6 bases). The CDR3 DNA follows: TGTGCCAGCAGTCCTCGAGGAGGGACCCTAGCCAAAAACATTCAGTACTTC. Amino acid sequence: CASSPRGGTLAKNIQYF. Complete variable domain (other parts from reference TRBV7-2 and TRBJ2-4): GAGVSQSPSNKVTEKGKDVELRCDPISGHTALYWYRQSLGQGLEFLIYFQGNSAPDKSGLPSDRFSAERTGGSVSTLTIQRTQQEDSAVYLCASSPRGGTLAKNIQYFGAGTRLSVL.